Listed below are T cell receptor beta chains from one sample, sequenced in a study of OX40 agonist ivuxolimab in advanced cancers. Libraries were prepared by immunoSEQ multiplex PCR; TCRdb keeps only in-frame clonotypes and omits some of them. Here the sample spans around 35,000 clones, about 88% being singletons. Material: CD4+ or CD8+ T cells sorted from blood, obtained in a trial of the OX40 agonist ivuxolimab. The receptors here all came from an adult with an advanced solid tumor such as melanoma, head and neck, liver or kidney cancer. The CDR3 runs from the conserved cysteine through the conserved F or W. The D gene is left open where the match is weak. Where a row states a size, it is once, few, many or the class of an expanded clone; other rows omit it.

d_call,v_call,j_call,clone_size,cdr3_nt,cdr3_aa
.,TRBV9,TRBJ1-1,.,TGTGCCAGTCAAGAGGGGTGGGGAGCGGGGGACACTGAAGCTTTCTTT,CASQEGWGAGDTEAFF
.,TRBV9,TRBJ1-2,.,TGTGCCAGCAGCGTAGTCGCAGGGTCAAGCTATGGCTACACCTTC,CASSVVAGSSYGYTF
.,TRBV2,TRBJ1-2,.,TGTGCCAGCAGTGAAGCGCCATTAGGGGATGGCTACACCTTC,CASSEAPLGDGYTF
.,TRBV5-1,TRBJ2-7,.,TGCGCCAGCAGCTTGTACGGGGGAGAGCAGTACTTC,CASSLYGGEQYF
TRBD1,TRBV6-6,TRBJ1-2,.,TGTGCCAGCAGTCATACCCGGACAGGGATCGAAGGCTACACCTTC,CASSHTRTGIEGYTF
.,TRBV9,TRBJ1-1,few,TGTGCCAGCAGCGTTCCGGTGAACACTGAAGCTTTCTTT,CASSVPVNTEAFF
TRBD2,TRBV10-3,TRBJ2-1,.,TGTGCCATCAGTACCAGACTAGCAATCGATGAGCAGTTCTTC,CAISTRLAIDEQFF
.,TRBV12-5,TRBJ1-2,.,TGTGCTAGTGGCACCATTGTTAAGTATGGCTACACCTTC,CASGTIVKYGYTF
TRBD1,TRBV7-9,TRBJ1-4,few,TGTGCCAGCAGCTCGGGACAGGGGGAAGTTGAAAAACTGTTTTTT,CASSSGQGEVEKLFF
.,TRBV5-6,TRBJ1-1,.,TGTGCCAGCAGCTTTACGACAGGGAACACTGAAGCTTTCTTT,CASSFTTGNTEAFF
.,TRBV5-6,TRBJ1-2,.,TGTGCCAGCAGCTTGGTGGGGGGAGGCGGCTACACCTTC,CASSLVGGGGYTF
.,TRBV6-5,TRBJ1-1,few,TGTGCCAGCAGGGCTCGTGTGAACACTGAAGCTTTCTTT,CASRARVNTEAFF
TRBD1,TRBV9,TRBJ2-2,.,TGTGCCACCTCGGCGGGACAGGGTTTAGCCGGGGAGCTGTTTTTT,CATSAGQGLAGELFF
TRBD1,TRBV30,TRBJ1-4,.,TGTGCCTGGAGTCTGACAGGGGCTACTAATGAAAAACTGTTTTTT,CAWSLTGATNEKLFF
.,TRBV10-3,TRBJ2-3,.,TGTGCCATCAAAGTCGAGGCGAGCACAGATACGCAGTATTTT,CAIKVEASTDTQYF
TRBD1,TRBV7-9,TRBJ2-7,.,TGTGCCAGCAGCTTCTCCCGGACAGGGTCTTCCTACGAGCAGTACTTC,CASSFSRTGSSYEQYF
TRBD1,TRBV5-1,TRBJ1-2,.,TGCGCCAGCAGCTTGTCGTCAGGGGGCGACTATGACTACACCTTC,CASSLSSGGDYDYTF
TRBD1,TRBV19,TRBJ1-2,.,TGTGCCAGTAGTATAAACAGGGGGTATGGCTACACCTTC,CASSINRGYGYTF
.,TRBV7-9,TRBJ2-5,.,TGTGCCAGCACCCCCGAAGGGAGTGGGACCCAGTACTTC,CASTPEGSGTQYF
TRBD1,TRBV5-6,TRBJ1-1,.,TGTGCCAGCAGCGCCGGGACAGTCAGGGGCACTGAAGCTTTCTTT,CASSAGTVRGTEAFF
.,TRBV7-9,TRBJ1-1,.,TGTGCCAGCAGCTTAGCCCCTATGGTACGGTACACTGAAGCTTTCTTT,CASSLAPMVRYTEAFF
TRBD2,TRBV5-4,TRBJ2-2,.,TGTGCCAGCAATAGACTAGCGGACACCGGGGAGCTGTTTTTT,CASNRLADTGELFF
.,TRBV11-2,TRBJ2-7,.,TGTGCCAGCAGCTTAGAAGCAGGGAAGGAGCAGTACTTC,CASSLEAGKEQYF
.,TRBV5-4,TRBJ2-1,.,TGTGCCAGCAGCCAAGAGCCTGGCCCTAACTACAATGAGCAGTTCTTC,CASSQEPGPNYNEQFF
TRBD1,TRBV30,TRBJ2-1,.,TGTGCCTGGAGTCCTGACAGGGGATACAATGAGCAGTTCTTC,CAWSPDRGYNEQFF
TRBD1,TRBV5-1,TRBJ2-7,.,TGCGCCAGCAGCTCCTCGGGACAGAGAGGATGGGAGCAGTACTTC,CASSSSGQRGWEQYF
.,TRBV6-4,TRBJ1-1,few,TGTGCCAGCAGTGGAACAGAGAACACTGAAGCTTTCTTT,CASSGTENTEAFF
.,TRBV5-5,TRBJ2-5,.,TGTGCCAGCAGCTTGGCCTTTTGGGGGGAAGAGACCCAGTACTTC,CASSLAFWGEETQYF
.,TRBV5-8,TRBJ1-1,.,TGTGCCAGCAGCTTGGATGGAGGAGGTTACACTGAAGCTTTCTTT,CASSLDGGGYTEAFF
TRBD2,TRBV27,TRBJ2-7,.,TGTGCCAGCAGTTCAGCTAGCGGAGACCTCTACGAGCAGTACTTC,CASSSASGDLYEQYF
.,TRBV4-3,TRBJ1-1,.,TGCGCCAGCAGCCAAGATTTTTTAGCTGAAGCTTTCTTT,CASSQDFLAEAFF
.,TRBV7-9,TRBJ1-2,.,TGTGCCAGCAGCTCGAGCAAAAACTATGGCTACACCTTC,CASSSSKNYGYTF
.,TRBV7-2,TRBJ2-5,.,TGTGCCAGCAGCTTAGTGGTCAGGGTCCAAGAGACCCAGTACTTC,CASSLVVRVQETQYF
TRBD1,TRBV4-2,TRBJ1-1,once,TGTGCCAGCAGCCAGGGACAGGGGCACACTGAAGCTTTCTTT,CASSQGQGHTEAFF
.,TRBV11-3,TRBJ1-5,.,TGTGCCAGCAACTCCTGGGCAGCCAGCGTCCGTCAGCCCCAGCATTTT,CASNSWAASVRQPQHF
.,TRBV30,TRBJ1-1,.,TGTGCCTGGAGTGTTATCGACACTGAAGCTTTCTTT,CAWSVIDTEAFF
.,TRBV29-1,TRBJ2-7,.,TGCAGCGTCGCGGGTGGGGGACGCTACGAGCAGTACTTC,CSVAGGGRYEQYF
TRBD2,TRBV13,TRBJ2-3,.,TGTGCCAGCAGCCCAGCGGCTGCGGGGGGCACAGATACGCAGTATTTT,CASSPAAAGGTDTQYF
TRBD2,TRBV2,TRBJ2-3,.,TGTGCCAGCAGTGAATGGCGGGGGTACAGAGATACGCAGTATTTT,CASSEWRGYRDTQYF
.,TRBV19,TRBJ1-5,.,TGTGCCAGTAGTATAGAAGTCAATCAGCCCCAGCATTTT,CASSIEVNQPQHF
.,TRBV27,TRBJ2-7,.,TGTGCCAGCAGTCTCCTACAGGGCGGTGAGCAGTACTTC,CASSLLQGGEQYF
TRBD2,TRBV13,TRBJ2-1,.,TGTGCCAGCACCCCCCAGCGGGGGGTTTACAATGAGCAGTTCTTC,CASTPQRGVYNEQFF
.,TRBV19,TRBJ1-1,.,TGTGCCAGTAGTTGGGGCACTGAAGCTTTCTTT,CASSWGTEAFF
.,TRBV4-2,TRBJ1-3,.,TGTGCCAGCAGCCAAGATCGGGGGGCGAAGAATGGAAACACCATATATTTT,CASSQDRGAKNGNTIYF
.,TRBV23-1,TRBJ1-1,.,TGCGCCAGCAGTCCCGAAATTATAAACACTGAAGCTTTCTTT,CASSPEIINTEAFF
TRBD1,TRBV7-7,TRBJ2-5,.,TGTGCTAGCAGCTTAGAGCCAGGGGGCTTAGAGACCCAGTACTTC,CASSLEPGGLETQYF